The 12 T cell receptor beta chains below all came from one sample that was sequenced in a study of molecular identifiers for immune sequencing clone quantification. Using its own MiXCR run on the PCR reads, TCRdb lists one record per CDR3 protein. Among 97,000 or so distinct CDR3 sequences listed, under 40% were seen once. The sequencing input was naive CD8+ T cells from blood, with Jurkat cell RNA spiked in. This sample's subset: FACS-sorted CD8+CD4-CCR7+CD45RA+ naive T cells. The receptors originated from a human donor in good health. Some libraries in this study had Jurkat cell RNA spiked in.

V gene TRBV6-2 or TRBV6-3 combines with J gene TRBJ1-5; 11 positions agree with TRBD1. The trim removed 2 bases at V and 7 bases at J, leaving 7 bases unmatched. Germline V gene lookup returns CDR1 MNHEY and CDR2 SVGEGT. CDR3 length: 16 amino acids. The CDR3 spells CASSYNLDRGLQPQHF. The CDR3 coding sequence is TGTGCCAGCAGTTACAACCTGGACAGGGGGCTCCAGCCCCAGCATTTT.

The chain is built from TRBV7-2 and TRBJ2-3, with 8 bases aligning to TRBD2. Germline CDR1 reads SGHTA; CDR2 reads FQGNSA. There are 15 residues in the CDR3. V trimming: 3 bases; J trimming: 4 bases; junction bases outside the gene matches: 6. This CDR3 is CASSFGGGRADTQYF. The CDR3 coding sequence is TGTGCCAGCAGCTTCGGGGGGGGCCGTGCAGATACGCAGTATTTT.

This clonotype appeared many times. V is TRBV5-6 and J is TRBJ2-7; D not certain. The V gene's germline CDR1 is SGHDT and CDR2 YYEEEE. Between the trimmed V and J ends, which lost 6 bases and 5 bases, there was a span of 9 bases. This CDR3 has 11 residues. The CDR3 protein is CASIRPDEQYF. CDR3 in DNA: TGTGCCAGCATCAGGCCCGACGAGCAGTACTTC.

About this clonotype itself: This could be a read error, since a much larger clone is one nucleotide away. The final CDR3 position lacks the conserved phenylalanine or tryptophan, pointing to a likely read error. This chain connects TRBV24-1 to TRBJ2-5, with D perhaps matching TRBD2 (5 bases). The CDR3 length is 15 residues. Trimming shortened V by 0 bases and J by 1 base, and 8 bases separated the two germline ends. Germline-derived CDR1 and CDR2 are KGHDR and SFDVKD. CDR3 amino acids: CATSDLRDPQETQYI. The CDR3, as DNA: TGTGCCACCAGTGATTTGCGGGATCCCCAAGAGACCCAGTACATC.

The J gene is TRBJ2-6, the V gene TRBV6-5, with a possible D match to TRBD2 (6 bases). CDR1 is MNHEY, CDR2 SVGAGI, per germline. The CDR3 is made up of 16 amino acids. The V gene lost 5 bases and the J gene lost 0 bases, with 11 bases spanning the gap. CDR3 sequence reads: CASSHGGISGANVLTF. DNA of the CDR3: TGTGCCAGCAGTCACGGAGGGATCTCTGGGGCCAACGTCCTGACTTTC.

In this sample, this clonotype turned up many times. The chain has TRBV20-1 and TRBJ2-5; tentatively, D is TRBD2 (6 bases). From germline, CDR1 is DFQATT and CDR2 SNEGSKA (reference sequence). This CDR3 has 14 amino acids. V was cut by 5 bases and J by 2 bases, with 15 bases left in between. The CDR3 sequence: CSASSGLQQETQYF. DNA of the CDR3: TGCAGTGCTTCTTCGGGACTCCAACAAGAGACCCAGTACTTC.

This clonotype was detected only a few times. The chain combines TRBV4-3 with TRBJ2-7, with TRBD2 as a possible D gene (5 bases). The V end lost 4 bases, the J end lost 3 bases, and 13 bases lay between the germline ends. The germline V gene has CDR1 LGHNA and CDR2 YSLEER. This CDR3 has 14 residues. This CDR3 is CASSPSDWDYEQYF. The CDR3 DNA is TGCGCCAGCAGCCCCTCGGACTGGGACTACGAGCAGTACTTC.

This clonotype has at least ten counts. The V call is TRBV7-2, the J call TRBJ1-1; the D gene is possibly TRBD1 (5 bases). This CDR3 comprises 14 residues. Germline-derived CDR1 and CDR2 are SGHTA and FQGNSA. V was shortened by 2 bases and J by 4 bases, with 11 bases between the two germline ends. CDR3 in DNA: TGTGCCAGCAGCTTATTCCAGGGCCCCACTGAAGCTTTCTTT. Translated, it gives CASSLFQGPTEAFF.

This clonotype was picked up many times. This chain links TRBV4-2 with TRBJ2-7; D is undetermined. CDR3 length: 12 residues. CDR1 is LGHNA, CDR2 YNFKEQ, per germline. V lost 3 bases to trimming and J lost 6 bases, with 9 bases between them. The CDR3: CASSHTLGEQYF. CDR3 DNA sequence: TGTGCCAGCAGCCACACCTTGGGCGAGCAGTACTTC.

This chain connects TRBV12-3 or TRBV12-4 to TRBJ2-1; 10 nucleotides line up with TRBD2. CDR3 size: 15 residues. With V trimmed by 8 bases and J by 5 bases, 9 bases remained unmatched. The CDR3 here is CASARLAGVNNEQFF. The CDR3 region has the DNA TGTGCCAGCGCCAGGCTAGCGGGAGTGAACAATGAGCAGTTCTTC.

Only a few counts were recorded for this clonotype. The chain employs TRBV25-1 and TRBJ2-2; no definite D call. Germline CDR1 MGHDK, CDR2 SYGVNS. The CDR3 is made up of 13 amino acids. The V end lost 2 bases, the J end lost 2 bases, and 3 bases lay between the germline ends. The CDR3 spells CASSEPNTGELFF. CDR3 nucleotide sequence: TGTGCCAGCAGTGAACCAAACACCGGGGAGCTGTTTTTT.

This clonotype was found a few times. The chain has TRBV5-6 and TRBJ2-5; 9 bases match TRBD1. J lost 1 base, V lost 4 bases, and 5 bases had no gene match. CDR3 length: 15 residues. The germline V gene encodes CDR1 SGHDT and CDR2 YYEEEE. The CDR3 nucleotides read TGTGCCAGCAGCATGACAGGGGGAATCCAAGAGACCCAGTACTTC. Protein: CASSMTGGIQETQYF.